These T cell receptor beta chains were read from a single sample in a study of blood T cell repertoires in COVID-19. Clones were sequenced by immunoSEQ multiplex PCR, and TCRdb holds only the in-frame ones, with some missing. The table records about 100,000 clones, around 90% of them present only once. Material: peripheral blood. The receptor source for this set is a woman between 25 and 40 years old with acute or convalescent COVID-19. Both conserved end residues are part of each CDR3. D genes are given only for firm matches. Expanded clones are given a class, and other clones once, few, many or no size at all.

NA | TRBJ1-2 | NA | TRBV4-3 | CASSQDEQGHYGYTF | TGCGCCAGCAGCCAAGATGAGCAGGGCCACTATGGCTACACCTTC
NA | TRBJ1-4 | TRBD1 | TRBV12-5 | CASGQGASNEKLFF | TGTGCTAGTGGACAGGGGGCAAGTAATGAAAAACTGTTTTTT
NA | TRBJ1-5 | NA | TRBV28 | CASGIRIISSNQPQHF | TGTGCCAGCGGCATAAGAATTATCAGTAGCAATCAGCCCCAGCATTTT
NA | TRBJ1-2 | TRBD1 | TRBV27 | CASSRDRGREGYGYTF | TGTGCCAGCTCCCGGGACAGGGGGCGCGAGGGCTATGGCTACACCTTC
NA | TRBJ1-1 | NA | TRBV4-3 | CASSQEFYFNTQSTEAFF | TGCGCCAGCAGCCAAGAGTTTTATTTTAACACCCAATCCACTGAAGCTTTCTTT
NA | TRBJ2-3 | TRBD2 | TRBV4-3 | CASSQEARTSRTDTQYF | TGCGCCAGCAGCCAAGAAGCGCGGACTAGCAGAACAGATACGCAGTATTTT
NA | TRBJ2-5 | TRBD1 | TRBV7-7 | CASSRTGGVQETQYF | TGTGCTAGCAGCCGGACAGGGGGAGTCCAAGAGACCCAGTACTTC
NA | TRBJ1-1 | NA | TRBV5-1 | CASSLEGGGTEAFF | TGCGCCAGCAGCTTGGAAGGCGGGGGCACTGAAGCTTTCTTT
NA | TRBJ1-2 | NA | TRBV30 | CAWSSGENGYTF | TGTGCCTGGAGTTCAGGGGAGAATGGCTACACCTTC
NA | TRBJ2-3 | TRBD2 | TRBV6-2/TRBV6-3 | CASSYPREGRTDTQYF | TGTGCCAGCAGTTACCCCCGGGAGGGCCGAACAGATACGCAGTATTTT
many | TRBJ2-5 | NA | TRBV6-6 | CASSPRTAFPQYF | TGTGCCAGCAGTCCTAGGACAGCCTTTCCCCAGTACTTC
NA | TRBJ2-2 | TRBD2 | TRBV14 | CASSPLAGGPDGELFF | TGTGCCAGCAGCCCATTAGCGGGAGGGCCCGACGGGGAGCTGTTTTTT
NA | TRBJ2-2 | TRBD1 | TRBV5-1 | CASSFPGDRDTGELFF | TGCGCCAGCAGCTTCCCAGGGGACAGGGACACCGGGGAGCTGTTTTTT
NA | TRBJ1-1 | NA | TRBV19 | CASSGVGGSGEAFF | TGTGCCAGTAGTGGTGTCGGGGGAAGCGGTGAAGCTTTCTTT
NA | TRBJ1-1 | NA | TRBV7-3 | CASSTAQNTEAFF | TGTGCCAGCAGCACAGCCCAAAACACTGAAGCTTTCTTT
NA | TRBJ1-5 | TRBD1 | TRBV19 | CASRGDRGQPQHF | TGTGCCAGTAGGGGCGACAGGGGTCAGCCCCAGCATTTT
NA | TRBJ2-7 | TRBD2 | TRBV7-6 | CASSLEGLAGAYEQYF | TGTGCCAGCAGCTTAGAGGGACTAGCGGGGGCCTACGAGCAGTACTTC
NA | TRBJ1-1 | NA | TRBV19 | CASSIITGRTEAFF | TGTGCCAGTAGTATAATTACAGGTCGAACTGAAGCTTTCTTT
few | TRBJ2-6 | NA | TRBV7-6 | CASSLAVGTVSTGANVLTF | TGTGCCAGCAGCTTAGCGGTAGGCACAGTCAGTACTGGGGCCAACGTCCTGACTTTC
NA | TRBJ1-2 | NA | TRBV4-3 | CASSQDTGGGYTF | TGCGCCAGCAGCCAAGATACGGGAGGCGGCTACACCTTC
NA | TRBJ2-7 | TRBD2 | TRBV15 | CATSREWTSGRRYEQYF | TGTGCCACCAGCAGAGAGTGGACTAGCGGGAGGAGGTACGAGCAGTACTTC
NA | TRBJ2-7 | TRBD2 | TRBV10-3 | CAISLERERGGHEQYF | TGTGCCATCAGTCTCGAGCGGGAGCGGGGCGGGCACGAGCAGTACTTC
NA | TRBJ1-1 | TRBD1 | TRBV6-5 | CASSPPTGGITEAFF | TGTGCCAGCAGCCCCCCGACAGGGGGCATTACTGAAGCTTTCTTT
NA | TRBJ1-1 | TRBD1 | TRBV18 | CASSPDRGNTEAFF | TGTGCCAGCTCACCAGACAGGGGGAACACTGAAGCTTTCTTT
NA | TRBJ1-2 | TRBD1 | TRBV2 | CASRVMTGASNYGYTF | TGTGCCAGCAGAGTGATGACAGGGGCCAGCAACTATGGCTACACCTTC
NA | TRBJ1-1 | NA | TRBV7-2 | CASSLMADTEAFF | TGTGCCAGCAGCTTAATGGCAGACACTGAAGCTTTCTTT
NA | TRBJ1-5 | NA | TRBV28 | CASSLPGVGQPQHF | TGTGCCAGCAGTTTACCAGGGGTCGGTCAGCCCCAGCATTTT
NA | TRBJ2-1 | TRBD2 | TRBV5-4 | CASSLASVTSGRNYNEQFF | TGTGCCAGCAGCTTGGCCAGTGTGACTAGCGGGAGGAACTACAATGAGCAGTTCTTC
NA | TRBJ1-6 | NA | TRBV5-1 | CASSLAAGGSGSPLHF | TGCGCCAGCAGCTTGGCTGCGGGGGGCTCAGGGTCACCCCTCCACTTT
once | TRBJ1-2 | NA | TRBV6-5 | CASSYTPGAQDGYTF | TGTGCCAGCAGTTACACTCCTGGCGCACAGGATGGCTACACCTTC
NA | TRBJ1-6 | NA | TRBV6-4 | CASSRGSSYNSPLHF | TGTGCCAGCAGTCGGGGGAGCTCCTATAATTCACCCCTCCACTTT
NA | TRBJ2-7 | TRBD1 | TRBV7-2 | CASSFVGTGSYEQYF | TGTGCCAGCAGCTTTGTCGGGACAGGGTCATACGAGCAGTACTTC
NA | TRBJ1-5 | NA | TRBV9 | CASSVGDQPQHF | TGTGCCAGCAGCGTAGGAGATCAGCCCCAGCATTTT